This T cell receptor beta chain originates from a study of T cell responses to AZD1222 COVID-19 vaccine. Details on this clone: What it recognizes is unknown.

This CDR3 comprises 15 residues. From germline, CDR1 is MDHEN and CDR2 SYDVKM. J lost 7 bases, V lost 4 bases, and 12 bases had no gene match. Study-level findings and limits: Clonal diversity was possibly underestimated, and white British individuals and females predominated among donors.

Data came from immunoSEQ multiplex PCR; TCRdb stores just in-frame clones and leaves some out. Counted here are 15,000 to 20,000 clones, under 90% occurring once; the ten biggest clones make up roughly 9.4%. Samples with a second dose at about 4 or about 12 weeks were pooled together. The clonotype comes from an adult who received the AZD1222 COVID-19 vaccine. The chain is built from TRBV28 and TRBJ1-2; 7 positions agree with TRBD1. The sequencing used peripheral blood, collected 28 days after the second AZD1222 dose. The CDR3 reads CASSSPHRGLRGYTF. CDR3 in DNA: TGTGCCAGCAGTTCCCCCCACAGGGGTCTGCGTGGCTACACCTTC.